Shown below are 6 T cell receptor beta chains from a single sample sequenced in a study of T cells expressing NK-cell markers. Reprocessing the 5' RACE reads, TCRdb reports a single entry for every CDR3 protein and omits DNA. Its clone listing holds around 100,000 distinct CDR3 sequences. Sequencing was performed on blood T cells: a sorted CD56 or NKG2C T cell subset, CD4+ or CD8+ T cells, or bulk PBMC T cells (not recorded which). These receptors originate from a woman aged 18 to 69 in good health.

The V gene is TRBV11-2, the J gene TRBJ2-1; lacking DNA, the TRBD1 call made by TCRdb goes unchecked. This CDR3 is built from 13 residues. Germline V CDR1 and CDR2: SGHAT, FQNNGV. The CDR3 region is CASSLGGLNEQFF.

The chain joins TRBV4-1 to TRBJ2-5; TCRdb's assignment of TRBD1 cannot be checked, as there is no DNA. The V gene's germline CDR1 is MGHRA and CDR2 YSYEKL. The CDR3 loop spans 16 amino acids. The CDR3 sequence: CASSHAGTGMNRAQYF.

The rearrangement links TRBV28 to TRBJ2-3; TCRdb indicates TRBD1, and absent DNA this call remains unverified. Germline-derived CDR1 and CDR2 are MDHEN and SYDVKM. This CDR3 spans 14 amino acids. The CDR3 is CASSPPRGGDTQYF.

The rearrangement uses TRBV4-3 and TRBJ1-1. CDR3 length equals 15 residues. Germline assignment: CDR1 LGHNA and CDR2 YSLEER. CDR3 sequence: CASSQASGGNTEAFF.

J is TRBJ2-2 and V is TRBV24-1; TCRdb outputs TRBD1, but without DNA this stays unchecked. The CDR3 runs 14 residues. CDR1 KGHDR and CDR2 SFDVKD come from the germline V gene. The CDR3 sequence: CATTGTTNTGELFF.

The V and J genes are TRBV27 and TRBJ2-5; the D gene TCRdb calls, TRBD2, cannot be checked with no DNA. The CDR3 covers 15 residues. Per germline, CDR1 MNHEY and CDR2 SMNVEV (reference sequence). CDR3 region: CASRTSGGWHETQYF.